The TCR beta chain under discussion was sequenced for a study of blood T cell repertoires in COVID-19. Background on the study: COVID-19 samples collected from the United States, Italy and Spain covered acute and convalescent phases.

Under the authors' procedure: Amplifying reference gene primers gave estimates of nucleated cell counts. Sequencing used immunoSEQ multiplex PCR; TCRdb keeps in-frame clones, though not all of them. V, J and clone size are taken as reported in that table, and D and trimming were inferred from the DNA itself. This repertoire shows 68,000 or so clones, 86% found once; its top ten account for around 4%. The sample was peripheral blood. This sequence was found in a man aged 45-65 years with acute or convalescent COVID-19.

CDR3 in DNA: TGTGCCAGCTCACCATTGACACAAGCGGGTAACTACGAGCAGTACTTC. Translated, it gives CASSPLTQAGNYEQYF. The V and J genes are TRBV18 and TRBJ2-7; D may be TRBD2 (6 bases). The CDR3 has 16 amino acids. The germline V gene has CDR1 KGHSH and CDR2 LQKENI. V shed 2 bases and J shed 3 bases, with 17 bases lying between them.